Shown below are 30 T cell receptor beta chains from a single sample sequenced in a study of cytomegalovirus exposure and HLA in healthy donors. The PCR had 60 Vbeta and 13 Jbeta primers. Clones were sequenced by immunoSEQ multiplex PCR, and TCRdb holds only the in-frame ones, with some missing. The sample yields 70,000 to 85,000 clones, approximately 65% seen once. Input material: PBMCs. These receptors were collected from a male donor in good health and CMV-seropositive.

This rearrangement joins TRBV6-4 to TRBJ2-5; 10 bases are a match to TRBD2. The CDR3 has 16 residues. The V and J ends lost 4 bases and 1 base, in that order; junction bases with no gene match: 6. Germline V gene lookup returns CDR1 MRHNA and CDR2 SNTAGT. The CDR3 DNA sequence: TGTGCCAGCAGTGTCCCACTAGCGGGGTTCCAAGAGACCCAGTACTTC. It specifies CASSVPLAGFQETQYF.

This sequence joins TRBV6-1 and TRBJ1-6, with a weak D call TRBD1 (6 bases). Trimming removed 5 bases from V and 6 bases from J, with 11 bases in between. CDR1 and CDR2 (germline): MNHNS, SASEGT. The CDR3 contains 14 residues. The CDR3 loop is CASSPGTSNSPLHF. The CDR3 coding sequence is TGTGCCAGCAGTCCCGGGACAAGTAATTCACCCCTCCACTTT.

The chain carries TRBV9 and TRBJ2-2; 13 bases match TRBD2. V lost 0 bases, J lost 8 bases, and 7 bases stayed unmatched. The CDR3 runs 17 residues. Germline loops: CDR1 SGDLS, CDR2 YYNGEE. The CDR3 nucleotides read TGTGCCAGCAGCGTAGCCGGGACTAGCGGGGCTAGGGGGGAGCTGTTTTTT. Translated: CASSVAGTSGARGELFF.

The rearrangement joins TRBV28 to TRBJ2-5; possibly TRBD2 for D (6 bases). The CDR3 spans 15 residues. Germline V gene sequence: CDR1 MDHEN, CDR2 SYDVKM. The germline V and J ends were trimmed by 9 bases and 5 bases, with 22 bases remaining between them. The CDR3: CASTSSGEVWETQYF. The CDR3 DNA sequence: TGTGCCAGTACATCTTCGGGGGAGGTTTGGGAGACCCAGTACTTC.

In its sample, this clone was seen a few times. V is TRBV7-2 and J is TRBJ2-7; 7 positions match TRBD2. The CDR3 loop spans 15 amino acids. Germline CDR1 SGHTA, CDR2 FQGNSA. Trimming took 1 base from V and 1 from J; bases not matched to a gene: 4. CDR3 loop: CASSLERGTSYEQYF. CDR3 in DNA: TGTGCCAGCAGCTTAGAGCGGGGAACATCCTACGAGCAGTACTTC.

This chain links TRBV5-6 with TRBJ2-5, with D perhaps matching TRBD1 (6 bases). V shed 1 base and J shed 3 bases, with 13 bases lying between them. Germline V gene data show CDR1 as SGHDT and CDR2 as YYEEEE. The CDR3 has 15 amino acids. Written as DNA, the CDR3 is TGTGCCAGCAGCTTGACAGGGAGTAGGGAAGAGACCCAGTACTTC. Amino acids: CASSLTGSREETQYF. Based on the CDR3 plus reference TRBV5-6 and TRBJ2-5, the full variable domain is DAGVTQSPTHLIKTRGQQVTLRCSPKSGHDTVSWYQQALGQGPQFIFQYYEEEERQRGNFPDRFSGHQFPNYSSELNVNALLLGDSALYLCASSLTGSREETQYFGPGTRLLVL.

This clone has more than one count but fewer than ten. The chain employs TRBV13 and TRBJ1-1, with D possibly TRBD1 on 6 matching bases. This CDR3 comprises 15 residues. The germline CDR1 and CDR2 sequences are PRHDT and FYEKMQ (reference sequence). The germline V and J ends were trimmed by 4 bases and 0 bases, with 12 bases remaining between them. The CDR3 reads CASSSSGTLNTEAFF. As DNA, the CDR3 is TGTGCCAGCAGCTCTTCCGGGACATTGAACACTGAAGCTTTCTTT.

This chain joins TRBV4-2 and TRBJ2-1; TRBD2 matches 10 bases. Germline-derived CDR1 and CDR2 are LGHNA and YNFKEQ. Losses at the gene ends were 4 bases for V and 7 bases for J; bases not matched to a gene: 7. This CDR3 region has 15 residues. The CDR3 DNA reads TGTGCCAGCAGCCGAGACGCGGGACTAGCGAATGAGCAGTTCTTC. This encodes CASSRDAGLANEQFF.

The chain is built from TRBV4-3 and TRBJ1-5; no definite D call. V shed 1 base and J shed 5 bases, with 15 bases lying between them. The CDR3 length is 16 residues. Germline V lookup: CDR1 LGHNA, CDR2 YSLEER. The DNA for the CDR3 is TGCGCCAGCAGCCAAGGGAGGTTCCTTACACATCAGCCCCAGCATTTT. Translating it yields CASSQGRFLTHQPQHF.

The chain couples TRBV19 to TRBJ1-5, with D unclear. Looked up from germline, CDR1 is LNHDA and CDR2 is SQIVND (reference sequence). Trimming stripped 5 bases from V and 7 bases from J, with 15 bases between. The length of the CDR3 is 14 residues. This chain's CDR3 is CASSLRSVEQPQHF. For the CDR3, the DNA is TGTGCCAGTAGTCTAAGATCGGTCGAACAGCCCCAGCATTTT. The complete variable domain, with remaining parts taken from reference TRBV19 and TRBJ1-5, reads DGGITQSPKYLFRKEGQNVTLSCEQNLNHDAMYWYRQDPGQGLRLIYYSQIVNDFQKGDIAEGYSVSREKKESFPLTVTSAQKNPTAFYLCASSLRSVEQPQHFGDGTRLSIL.

This chain connects TRBV5-4 to TRBJ2-2, with 7 bases fitting TRBD1. Germline loops: CDR1 SGHNT, CDR2 YYREEE (reference sequence). The CDR3 has 15 amino acids. V dropped 4 bases and J dropped 3; count of bases not matched to a gene: 6. The CDR3 here is CASSLGTVYTGELFF. The CDR3, as DNA: TGTGCCAGCAGCCTTGGGACAGTTTACACCGGGGAGCTGTTTTTT. Based on the CDR3 plus reference TRBV5-4 and TRBJ2-2, the full variable domain is ETGVTQSPTHLIKTRGQQVTLRCSSQSGHNTVSWYQQALGQGPQFIFQYYREEENGRGNFPPRFSGLQFPNYSSELNVNALELDDSALYLCASSLGTVYTGELFFGEGSRLTVL.

The chain joins TRBV7-3 to TRBJ1-2; TRBD1 aligns across 7 bases. The V gene end was trimmed by 3 bases and the J gene end by 8 bases; junction bases not matched to a gene: 12. The germline gives CDR1 SGHTA, CDR2 FQGTGA. CDR3 length: 15 amino acids. CDR3 region: CASSLIRDRDPGYTF. In DNA form, the CDR3 reads TGTGCCAGCAGCTTGATCCGAGACAGGGATCCCGGCTACACCTTC.

The chain joins TRBV2 to TRBJ1-4; maybe TRBD1 (5 bases). Germline CDR1 and CDR2: SNHLY and FYNNEI. Trimming took off 6 bases at V and 9 bases at J, with 8 bases between the two ends. This CDR3 has 11 residues. The CDR3 DNA reads as TGTGCCAGCAGGGAGGGGCAAAAACTGTTTTTT. Translated, it gives CASREGQKLFF.

The chain carries TRBV10-3 and TRBJ2-5; D possibly corresponds to TRBD1 (7 bases). In germline, CDR1 is ENHRY, CDR2 SYGVKD. The CDR3 runs 14 residues. V lost 8 bases and J 5 bases, leaving 18 bases between the germline ends. In DNA, the CDR3 is TGTGCCATCTCCTCAGGGGGAGGAGGCGAGACCCAGTACTTC. Translation gives CAISSGGGGETQYF.

This clone showed up just a few times. J is TRBJ2-6 and V is TRBV5-6, with D possibly TRBD1 on 6 matching bases. This CDR3 has 15 amino acids. Trimming left V 6 bases short and J 1 base short, with 11 bases between. CDR1 is SGHDT, CDR2 YYEEEE, per germline. The CDR3: CASNHRVSGANVLTF. DNA for the CDR3: TGTGCCAGCAACCACAGGGTGTCTGGGGCCAACGTCCTGACTTTC.

This chain uses TRBV19 with TRBJ2-1, with a weak D call TRBD1 (6 bases). The CDR3 runs to 12 residues. From germline, CDR1 is LNHDA and CDR2 SQIVND (reference sequence). V lost 6 bases and J 7 bases, leaving 10 bases between the germline ends. The CDR3 protein is CASSLGGNEQFF. In DNA, the CDR3 is TGTGCCAGTAGCTTAGGGGGAAATGAGCAGTTCTTC.

The chain recombines TRBV27 with TRBJ2-1; 11 bases match TRBD2. The CDR3 runs 14 residues. Per the germline V gene, CDR1 is MNHEY and CDR2 is SMNVEV (reference sequence). Unmatched junction bases numbered 3, after V lost 5 bases and J lost 6 bases. Here the CDR3 DNA reads TGTGCCAGCAGTACTAGCGGGAGATTCAATGAGCAGTTCTTC. Translating gives CASSTSGRFNEQFF.

The chain joins TRBV28 to TRBJ2-7, with TRBD2 as a possible D gene (6 bases). The CDR3 spans 14 residues. V lost 6 bases and J lost 4, with 16 bases in between. Germline CDR1 reads MDHEN; CDR2 reads SYDVKM. CDR3 sequence (DNA): TGTGCCAGCAGAGGAATTAGGAGGGAATACGAGCAGTACTTC. Translation gives CASRGIRREYEQYF.

The chain carries TRBV27 and TRBJ1-6, with a possible D match to TRBD1 (5 bases). The CDR3 consists of 15 residues. V lost 2 bases and J lost 7, with 12 bases in between. CDR1 is MNHEY and CDR2 is SMNVEV in the germline V gene (reference sequence). Here the CDR3 reads CASSLQGGKNSPLHF. The CDR3 DNA is TGTGCCAGCAGTTTACAGGGAGGAAAAAATTCACCCCTCCACTTT.

The CDR3 sequence is CASSYYRGHGYTF. The DNA for the CDR3 is TGTGCCAGCAGTTACTACAGGGGCCATGGCTACACCTTC. This sequence joins TRBV6-6 and TRBJ1-2; 7 bases are a match to TRBD1. Per germline, CDR1 MNHNY and CDR2 SVGAGI (reference sequence). This CDR3 has 13 amino acids. J lost 6 bases, V lost 1 base, and 2 bases had no gene match.

The chain is built from TRBV5-1 and TRBJ1-6; D perhaps matches TRBD1 (6 bases). CDR3 size: 16 residues. Looked up from germline, CDR1 is SGHRS and CDR2 is YFSETQ. Deletions cut 4 bases from V and 8 bases from J, with 19 bases between. CDR3 sequence (DNA): TGCGCCAGCAGCCGGACAGCGAAGGGGTCCGATTCACCCCTCCACTTT. Protein: CASSRTAKGSDSPLHF.

The chain couples TRBV4-2 to TRBJ2-2; D is uncertain. Germline assignment: CDR1 LGHNA and CDR2 YNFKEQ. With 1 base removed from V and 3 bases from J, the gap between germline ends came to 6 bases. CDR3 length: 14 residues. CDR3 region: CASSQARHTGELFF. In DNA form, the CDR3 reads TGTGCCAGCAGCCAAGCTAGGCACACCGGGGAGCTGTTTTTT.

The chain has TRBV4-1 and TRBJ2-5; maybe TRBD2 (6 bases). Germline CDR1 is MGHRA and CDR2 is YSYEKL. This CDR3 comprises 18 residues. V lost 0 bases to trimming and J lost 5 bases, with 22 bases between them. The CDR3 here is CASSQDPPSALQGETQYF. The CDR3 DNA follows: TGCGCCAGCAGCCAAGATCCTCCTAGCGCCCTCCAAGGGGAGACCCAGTACTTC.

This clone was picked up a small number of times. CDR3 loop: CASSPDRGLTEAFF. Written as DNA, the CDR3 is TGTGCCAGCAGTCCGGACAGGGGGCTGACTGAAGCTTTCTTT. This chain uses TRBV6-1 with TRBJ1-1, with 11 bases that match TRBD1. Germline values: CDR1 MNHNS, CDR2 SASEGT. The J segment lost 5 bases and the V segment lost 5 bases, leaving 4 bases of the junction unmatched. The CDR3 extends over 14 amino acids.

The rearrangement links TRBV5-4 to TRBJ1-4; tentative D call: TRBD1 (5 bases). This CDR3 has 14 amino acids. V was trimmed by 2 bases and J by 5 bases, leaving 10 bases between them. CDR1 is SGHNT, CDR2 YYREEE, per germline (reference sequence). DNA of the CDR3: TGTGCCAGCAGCTTAAAGGGGTTGAATGAAAAACTGTTTTTT. Protein sequence: CASSLKGLNEKLFF.

The J gene is TRBJ1-1, the V gene TRBV6-5, with 9 positions matching TRBD1. The CDR3 is made up of 13 amino acids. Germline V gene data show CDR1 as MNHEY and CDR2 as SVGAGI. The V and J ends lost 8 bases and 3 bases, in that order; junction bases with no gene match: 4. DNA of the CDR3: TGTGCCAGCGAGGGGACAGGGTACACTGAAGCTTTCTTT. The encoded protein is CASEGTGYTEAFF.

V and J are TRBV5-4 and TRBJ1-4; TRBD1 aligns across 10 bases. The germline CDR1 and CDR2 sequences are SGHNT and YYREEE (reference sequence). The CDR3 is made up of 16 amino acids. Losses at the gene ends were 3 bases for V and 6 bases for J; bases not matched to a gene: 8. This CDR3 is CASSSRDRGYDEKLFF. CDR3 DNA: TGTGCCAGCAGCTCCAGGGACAGGGGTTACGATGAAAAACTGTTTTTT.

This chain joins TRBV4-3 and TRBJ2-7, with TRBD2 matching over 8 bases. The germline CDR1 and CDR2 sequences are LGHNA and YSLEER. V lost 3 bases to trimming and J lost 6 bases; unmatched junction nucleotides: 4. The CDR3 loop spans 13 amino acids. The CDR3 protein is CASSHGLASEQYF. CDR3 nucleotide sequence: TGCGCCAGCAGCCATGGACTAGCCAGCGAGCAGTACTTC.

The V gene is TRBV5-6, the J gene TRBJ2-7; TRBD1 aligns across 8 bases. Trimming removed 3 bases from V and 3 bases from J; junction bases left unmatched: 11. The V gene's germline CDR1 is SGHDT and CDR2 YYEEEE. The CDR3 is 16 amino acids. The CDR3 coding sequence is TGTGCCAGCAGCTCCTCCGGGACAGGCAGTATCTACGAGCAGTACTTC. Its translation is CASSSSGTGSIYEQYF.

The chain carries TRBV7-8 and TRBJ2-2, with 13 positions matching TRBD2. The CDR3 extends over 16 amino acids. The junction had 4 bases not matched to a gene; V was cut back by 8 bases and J by 1 base. Germline loops: CDR1 SGHVS, CDR2 FQNEAQ. The CDR3 DNA reads TGTGCCAGCTTGCGGACTAGCGGGGGGAACACCGGGGAGCTGTTTTTT. This encodes CASLRTSGGNTGELFF.